This T cell receptor (beta chain) stems from a study of OX40 agonist ivuxolimab in advanced cancers. Trimming left V 5 bases short and J 0 bases short, with 11 bases between. This CDR3 has 15 amino acids. Germline lookup yields CDR1 SGHVS and CDR2 FNYEAQ. Sequencing used immunoSEQ multiplex PCR; TCRdb keeps in-frame clones, though not all of them. Of 69,000 or so clones in the sample, roughly 80% were seen once. The input for sequencing was CD4+ or CD8+ T cells sorted from blood, taken in a trial of the OX40 agonist ivuxolimab. This receptor was taken from an adult with an advanced solid tumor such as melanoma, head and neck, liver or kidney cancer. This chain connects TRBV7-6 to TRBJ2-1; unclear D gene. CDR3 loop: CASSPRYSSYNEQFF. CDR3 nucleotide sequence: TGTGCCAGCAGCCCTCGATATAGCTCCTACAATGAGCAGTTCTTC.